One and the same sample provided the 26 T cell receptor beta chains below, sequenced in a study of metastatic and nonmetastatic thyroid tumors. Among the patients, none had received any treatment before thyroid surgery. With MiXCR, TCRdb reprocessed the PCR reads. The sample carries tens of thousands of clones, about 12% recorded once. The material sequenced was blood. The receptors shown here come from a female donor with papillary thyroid cancer or a benign thyroid nodule (not recorded which). Some clones in this sample may be carry-over from other donors' samples.

This clone came up many times. The chain's CDR3 is CASSEDLYGYTF. CDR3 nucleotides: TGTGCCAGCAGTGAAGATCTCTATGGCTACACCTTC. This chain connects TRBV12-3 or TRBV12-4 to TRBJ1-2, with D uncertain. V lost 5 bases and J 4 bases, leaving 8 bases between the germline ends. The CDR3 is made up of 12 amino acids.

In its sample, this clone was seen many times. J is TRBJ1-2 and V is TRBV29-1; D is unclear. V lost 8 bases and J 4 bases, leaving 17 bases between the germline ends. The CDR3 extends over 13 amino acids. CDR1 and CDR2 (germline): SQVTM, ANQGSEA. CDR3 coding DNA: TGCAGCTCGTTGTTTGGAGCAGGCTATGGCTACACCTTC. Amino acids: CSSLFGAGYGYTF.

The rearrangement joins TRBV7-2 to TRBJ2-1, with no clear D. V was clipped by 3 bases and J by 7 bases, with 7 bases between them. The germline V gene has CDR1 SGHTA and CDR2 FQGNSA. The CDR3 is 12 amino acids. The CDR3 loop reads CASSFVGNEQFF. The CDR3 DNA is TGTGCCAGCAGCTTCGTGGGGAATGAGCAGTTCTTC.

This chain joins TRBV6-2 or TRBV6-3 and TRBJ1-6; D uncertain. Trimming pared 7 bases from V and 8 bases from J, leaving 18 bases between. CDR1 and CDR2 from the germline V gene are MNHEY and SVGEGT. The CDR3 has 15 residues. In DNA form, the CDR3 reads TGTGCCAGCATTTTACTGGGATCCTTAGATTCACCCCTCCACTTT. Its translation is CASILLGSLDSPLHF.

There are many counts of this clone. V gene TRBV6-4 combines with J gene TRBJ2-7, with D perhaps given as TRBD1 or TRBD2 (5 bases each). Trimming pared 9 bases from V and 12 bases from J, leaving 30 bases between. The CDR3 is made up of 15 amino acids. CDR1 is MRHNA and CDR2 is SNTAGT in the germline V gene. This CDR3 reads CASWGSRDHTLVVYF. The CDR3 bases are TGTGCCAGTTGGGGATCCCGGGACCATACCTTAGTGGTGTACTTC.

The table lists this clone with a few counts. This sequence joins TRBV19 and TRBJ1-2, with D hard to call. Trimming shortened V by 9 bases and J by 2 bases, and 13 bases separated the two germline ends. The CDR3 is 13 amino acids. The germline V gene encodes CDR1 LNHDA and CDR2 SQIVND (reference sequence). CDR3 region: CASARIGNYGYTF. For the CDR3, the DNA is TGTGCCAGCGCAAGGATCGGGAACTATGGCTACACCTTC.

Ten or more counts support this clone. V is TRBV6-4 and J is TRBJ2-7; tentatively, D is TRBD1 (6 bases). The CDR3 sequence is 14 residues long. CDR1 and CDR2 (germline): MRHNA, SNTAGT. Trimming took off 6 bases at V and 2 bases at J, with 14 bases between the two ends. The CDR3 DNA follows: TGTGCCAGCAGCCCAGGGGATCGCCCCTACGAGCAGTACTTC. Its translation is CASSPGDRPYEQYF.

This clone was seen only once. This may stem from a read error, because a much larger clone lies one nucleotide away. The chain combines TRBV7-6 with TRBJ2-1; D is perhaps TRBD2 (5 bases). In germline, CDR1 is SGHVS, CDR2 FNYEAQ. The CDR3 length is 16 residues. The CDR3 reads CASILEAGKPYNEQFF. The CDR3 region has the DNA TGTGCTAGCATCTTAGAGGCGGGCAAACCGTACAATGAGCAGTTCTTC.

This clone occurred a few times. The chain employs TRBV20-1 and TRBJ1-3; D possibly corresponds to TRBD1 (5 bases). Trimming took 5 bases from V and 3 from J, leaving 17 bases between them. The CDR3 covers 15 residues. Per germline, CDR1 DFQATT and CDR2 SNEGSKA (reference sequence). The chain's CDR3 is CSAGVGHGGGNTIYF. The CDR3, as DNA: TGCAGTGCTGGAGTGGGCCATGGGGGTGGAAACACCATATATTTT.

The rearrangement uses TRBV20-1 and TRBJ1-6, with a weak D call TRBD1 (6 bases). Germline V lookup: CDR1 DFQATT, CDR2 SNEGSKA (reference sequence). The V and J ends lost 6 bases and 3 bases respectively, with 15 bases between them. There are 15 residues in the CDR3. CDR3 coding DNA: TGCAGTGCCCTCTCAGGACAGTTCTATAATTCACCCCTCCACTTT. Translation: CSALSGQFYNSPLHF.

The table lists this clone with many counts. V and J are TRBV5-1 and TRBJ1-5; tentatively, D is TRBD1 (6 bases). The CDR3 sequence is 19 residues long. Trimming removed 1 base from V and 11 bases from J, with 31 bases in between. Germline-derived CDR1 and CDR2 are SGHRS and YFSETQ. CDR3 in amino acids: CASSLPYSPVTGTVWTQHF. CDR3 in DNA: TGCGCCAGCAGCTTGCCTTACTCTCCGGTCACAGGGACGGTTTGGACCCAGCATTTT.

This clone was observed at least ten times. The chain uses TRBV30 and TRBJ2-7; D gene ambiguous. This CDR3 region has 14 residues. The germline gives CDR1 GTSNPN, CDR2 SVGIG (reference sequence). Deletions cut 3 bases from V and 2 bases from J, with 14 bases between. The CDR3: CAWSSGRPPYEQYF. CDR3 sequence (DNA): TGTGCCTGGAGCTCAGGTAGGCCCCCCTACGAGCAGTACTTC. The whole variable domain, filled in from reference TRBV30 and TRBJ2-7, reads SQTIHQWPATLVQPVGSPLSLECTVEGTSNPNLYWYRQAAGRGLQLLFYSVGIGQISSEVPQNLSASRPQDRQFILSSKKLLLSDSGFYLCAWSSGRPPYEQYFGPGTRLTVT.

This clone came up a few times. The chain has TRBV12-3 or TRBV12-4 and TRBJ2-7; 9 bases fit TRBD2. The CDR3 consists of 15 residues. The trim removed 4 bases at V and 6 bases at J, leaving 10 bases unmatched. The CDR3 DNA sequence: TGTGCCAGCAGTTCGAATAGCGGGAGAGATCTCGAGCAGTACTTC. It specifies CASSSNSGRDLEQYF.

This rearrangement joins TRBV7-8 to TRBJ1-6; no definite D call. The CDR3 is made up of 15 amino acids. Germline V lookup: CDR1 SGHVS, CDR2 FQNEAQ. The ends were cut back, 1 base at V and 10 bases at J, with 14 bases in the middle. In DNA form, the CDR3 reads TGTGCCAGCAGCTTAGTGTCCAGCTTTCACTCACCCCTCCACTTT. Its translation is CASSLVSSFHSPLHF.

This clone was picked up many times. The chain uses TRBV11-1 and TRBJ1-3, with D possibly TRBD1 on 5 matching bases. V gave up 4 bases and J gave up 0 bases, with 13 bases separating them. Germline CDR1 SGHAT, CDR2 FQDESV (reference sequence). This CDR3 is built from 16 residues. CDR3 residues: CASSSYRTDSGNTIYF. CDR3 DNA sequence: TGTGCCAGCAGCTCCTACAGGACCGACTCTGGAAACACCATATATTTT.

This clone came up a few times. One end of the junction is discordant with germline, which a read error may explain. The chain has TRBV6-1 and TRBJ2-2, with TRBD1 as a possible D gene (6 bases). CDR1 and CDR2 (germline): MNHNS, SASEGT. CDR3 size: 14 residues. CDR3 in amino acids: CASSTGGANWELFF. The CDR3, as DNA: TGTGCCAGCAGTACTGGGGGCGCAAACTGGGAGCTGTTCTTT.

This clone has ten or more counts. The rearrangement links TRBV28 to TRBJ2-7, with TRBD1 as a possible D gene (6 bases). V lost 7 bases to trimming and J lost 3 bases, with 13 bases between them. Per the germline V gene, CDR1 is MDHEN and CDR2 is SYDVKM. This CDR3 contains 13 residues. The CDR3 loop reads CASTSQGYYEQYF. DNA for the CDR3: TGTGCCAGCACTTCACAGGGCTACTACGAGCAGTACTTC.

This clone was counted many times. The chain couples TRBV19 to TRBJ2-3; 12 nucleotides agree with TRBD2. The V segment lost 5 bases and the J segment 4 bases; nucleotides outside the gene matches: 13. The CDR3 spans 18 residues. Germline CDR1 is LNHDA and CDR2 is SQIVND (reference sequence). CDR3 loop: CASSAARGLAGIADTQYF. As DNA, the CDR3 is TGTGCCAGTAGTGCGGCCCGCGGACTAGCGGGAATCGCAGATACGCAGTATTTT.

Of note for this clone: This sample includes further DNA sequences coding for the same CDR3. The gene calls are TRBV5-4 and TRBJ2-1; 7 nucleotides agree with TRBD2. Germline V lookup: CDR1 SGHNT, CDR2 YYREEE (reference sequence). Trimming removed 0 bases from V and 7 bases from J; junction bases left unmatched: 1. The CDR3 runs to 13 residues. The CDR3 coding sequence is TGTGCCAGCAGCTTGGCCGGGGGGAATGAGCAGTTCTTC. Amino acids: CASSLAGGNEQFF.

This clone was seen ten or more times. The V call is TRBV20-1, the J call TRBJ1-4; no reliable D call. V shed 6 bases and J shed 0 bases, with 11 bases lying between them. This CDR3 spans 14 amino acids. Looked up from germline, CDR1 is DFQATT and CDR2 is SNEGSKA (reference sequence). The CDR3 here is CSAETQTTNEKLFF. The CDR3 nucleotides read TGCAGTGCCGAGACGCAGACAACTAATGAAAAACTGTTTTTT.

This clone was seen many times. CDR3 amino acids: CASSPTGGVGTEAFF. The CDR3 DNA is TGTGCCAGCAGTCCCACAGGGGGCGTAGGCACTGAAGCTTTCTTT. The V and J genes are TRBV28 and TRBJ1-1; 9 bases are a match to TRBD1. J was trimmed by 4 bases and V by 5 bases; bases with no gene match: 8. Germline loops: CDR1 MDHEN, CDR2 SYDVKM. The CDR3 spans 15 residues.

Ten or more counts support this clone. The chain recombines TRBV7-2 with TRBJ2-1, with D tentatively TRBD1 or TRBD2 (5 bases each). The CDR3 is made up of 13 amino acids. Trimming took off 5 bases at V and 3 bases at J, with 8 bases between the two ends. CDR1 is SGHTA, CDR2 FQGNSA, per germline. The CDR3 sequence: CASSEGNYNEQFF. The CDR3 DNA reads TGTGCCAGCAGCGAGGGGAACTACAATGAGCAGTTCTTC. The full variable domain, in which reference TRBV7-2 and TRBJ2-1 provide the parts outside the CDR3, is GAGVSQSPSNKVTEKGKDVELRCDPISGHTALYWYRQSLGQGLEFLIYFQGNSAPDKSGLPSDRFSAERTGGSVSTLTIQRTQQEDSAVYLCASSEGNYNEQFFGPGTRLTVL.

This clone was observed many times. This sequence joins TRBV4-3 and TRBJ1-5, with D possibly being TRBD1 (6 bases). This CDR3 is 15 amino acids long. Looked up from germline, CDR1 is LGHNA and CDR2 is YSLEER. V lost 0 bases and J lost 0, with 6 bases in between. In DNA, the CDR3 is TGCGCCAGCAGCCAAGACAGGGGTAGCAATCAGCCCCAGCATTTT. Its protein is CASSQDRGSNQPQHF.

V and J are TRBV7-6 and TRBJ2-3, with D possibly being TRBD2 (6 bases). The CDR3 has 16 residues. Trimming shortened V by 5 bases and J by 2 bases, and 17 bases separated the two germline ends. Germline V gives CDR1 SGHVS, CDR2 FNYEAQ. CDR3 protein: CASSGPLARDTDTQYF. CDR3 DNA sequence: TGTGCCAGCAGCGGCCCCCTAGCGAGAGACACAGATACGCAGTATTTT.

The table lists this clone with many counts. The V gene is TRBV11-3, the J gene TRBJ2-7; 10 bases are shared with TRBD2. V lost 1 base, J lost 1 base, and 13 bases stayed unmatched. The CDR3 is 19 amino acids. Germline loops: CDR1 SGHNT, CDR2 YENEEA. CDR3 protein: CASSLVRLSPSGSSYEQYF. CDR3 DNA: TGTGCCAGCAGCTTAGTTCGGTTGTCTCCTAGCGGGAGTTCCTACGAGCAGTACTTC.

This clone has ten or more counts. V and J are TRBV11-1 and TRBJ2-2; D tentatively reads TRBD1 or TRBD2 (6 bases each). The V end was cut by 5 bases, the J end by 5 bases, with 18 bases between. CDR1 and CDR2 from the germline V gene are SGHAT and FQDESV (reference sequence). This CDR3 is 16 amino acids long. The CDR3 region has the DNA TGTGCCAGCAGCCCCGCCGGGGGCGGCGGGACCGGGGAGCTGTTTTTT. It specifies CASSPAGGGGTGELFF.